The rows below give T cell receptor beta chains drawn from one sample of a study of cytomegalovirus exposure and HLA in healthy donors. Using immunoSEQ multiplex PCR, the repertoire was profiled, and TCRdb retains in-frame clones only, with some absent. Of about 98,000 clones in the sample, 80% to 85% were seen once. Sequences were obtained from PBMCs. The source is a man aged 35-49 years in good health and CMV-seronegative. CDR3s include the opening cysteine and the closing phenylalanine or tryptophan. Each record gives: CDR3 protein, CDR3 DNA, V gene, D gene, clone size, J gene. A D gene is named only where the DNA matches it firmly. Clone size appears in some rows only: once, few, many, or a class for an expanded clone.

CASSSGSSYNSPLHF TGTGCCAGCAGCTCGGGTAGCTCCTATAATTCACCCCTCCACTTT TRBV7-8 . few TRBJ1-6
CASGNRDRGYTDTQYF TGTGCTAGTGGCAATCGGGACAGGGGGTACACAGATACGCAGTATTTT TRBV12-5 TRBD1 . TRBJ2-3
CASSLFDRSTDTQYF TGTGCCAGCAGCTTGTTTGACAGGAGCACAGATACGCAGTATTTT TRBV5-5 . few TRBJ2-3
CASSIQGVNTEAFF TGTGCCAGCAGCATCCAGGGCGTGAACACTGAAGCTTTCTTT TRBV7-2 . once TRBJ1-1
CASRDSSNYGYTF TGTGCCAGTCGGGACAGCTCTAACTATGGCTACACCTTC TRBV28 TRBD1 . TRBJ1-2
CASSRDRLVYTF TGTGCCAGCAGTAGGGACAGGCTTGTCTACACCTTC TRBV25-1 TRBD1 once TRBJ1-2
CASSTDSSGNTIYF TGTGCCAGCAGCACAGACAGCTCTGGAAACACCATATATTTT TRBV28 . . TRBJ1-3
CASSGGGRNVWNEQFF TGCGCCAGCAGCGGCGGAGGAAGGAACGTGTGGAATGAGCAGTTCTTC TRBV5-1 . . TRBJ2-1
CASSDSPRQGFNEQFF TGCGCCAGCAGTGACTCTCCCCGACAGGGTTTCAATGAGCAGTTCTTC TRBV6-4 TRBD1 . TRBJ2-1
CASSLGGDTQYF TGTGCCAGCAGCTTGGGGGGCGATACGCAGTATTTT TRBV5-4 . . TRBJ2-3
CASSRTGGGQPQHF TGTGCCAGCAGTCGGACAGGGGGCGGTCAGCCCCAGCATTTT TRBV6-5 TRBD1 . TRBJ1-5
CASSTTRGAPFF TGTGCCAGCAGTACGACCCGGGGGGCCCCGTTCTTC TRBV6-5 . . TRBJ2-1
CSVEGGTGANYGYTF TGCAGCGTTGAAGGAGGGACAGGGGCTAACTATGGCTACACCTTC TRBV29-1 TRBD1 . TRBJ1-2
CASSLPGTGGTDTQYF TGTGCCAGCAGCTTACCCGGGACAGGGGGCACAGATACGCAGTATTTT TRBV5-4 TRBD1 few TRBJ2-3
CASSSAGGSVETQYF TGCGCCAGCAGCTCAGCAGGGGGCTCCGTGGAGACCCAGTACTTC TRBV5-1 TRBD1 . TRBJ2-5
CASSFSDRTQFLSPLHF TGTGCCAGCAGCTTTTCGGACAGGACCCAATTCCTTTCACCCCTCCACTTT TRBV5-5 TRBD1 . TRBJ1-6
CASSRRDEQYF TGTGCCAGCAGCCGACGGGACGAGCAGTACTTC TRBV5-4 . . TRBJ2-7
CASSEVGQGWTGKLFF TGTGCCAGCAGTGAAGTCGGACAGGGTTGGACGGGAAAACTGTTTTTT TRBV2 TRBD1 . TRBJ1-4
CASSSSAKPEQYF TGTGCCAGCTCATCGTCCGCTAAGCCAGAGCAGTACTTC TRBV18 . . TRBJ2-7
CASSPGQGNTEAFF TGTGCCAGTAGTCCGGGACAGGGGAACACTGAAGCTTTCTTT TRBV19 TRBD1 . TRBJ1-1
CASSEAPPGANVLTF TGTGCCAGCAGTGAGGCTCCCCCTGGGGCCAACGTCCTGACTTTC TRBV2 . . TRBJ2-6
CASSLRREVAGELFF TGTGCCAGCTCATTACGACGGGAGGTCGCCGGGGAGCTGTTTTTT TRBV18 TRBD2 . TRBJ2-2
CASSQVGPGGWDIQYF TGCGCCAGCAGCCAAGTTGGGCCAGGAGGGTGGGACATTCAGTACTTC TRBV4-1 . once TRBJ2-4
CASSLANGATYNEQFF TGCGCCAGCAGCTTGGCCAATGGGGCGACCTACAATGAGCAGTTCTTC TRBV5-1 . . TRBJ2-1
CASSLDTPPETQYF TGTGCCAGCAGCTTGGACACGCCTCCGGAGACCCAGTACTTC TRBV5-4 . few TRBJ2-5
CASSAQGAGIGEQYF TGCGCCAGCAGCGCACAGGGGGCGGGGATCGGGGAGCAGTACTTC TRBV4-3 TRBD1 . TRBJ2-7
CASSPRVATAGELFF TGCGCCAGCAGCCCCAGGGTGGCCACCGCCGGGGAGCTGTTTTTT TRBV4-1 . . TRBJ2-2
CATSKGMGQGREKLFF TGTGCCACCAGCAAGGGGATGGGACAGGGGCGCGAAAAACTGTTTTTT TRBV15 TRBD1 . TRBJ1-4
CASSPTGERELFF TGTGCCAGCAGCCCAACAGGGGAACGGGAGCTGTTTTTT TRBV7-8 TRBD1 . TRBJ2-2
CASSTTGLGNQPQHF TGTGCCAGTAGTACAACAGGGTTAGGCAATCAGCCCCAGCATTTT TRBV19 . . TRBJ1-5
CATGTGGDEQYF TGTGCCACAGGGACAGGGGGCGACGAGCAGTACTTC TRBV6-6 TRBD1 . TRBJ2-7
CASSLAGWGNQPQHF TGTGCCAGCAGCTTGGCAGGGTGGGGCAATCAGCCCCAGCATTTT TRBV5-6 . . TRBJ1-5
CASSLALLDTQYF TGTGCCAGCAGCTTGGCCTTATTAGATACGCAGTATTTT TRBV5-5 . . TRBJ2-3
CASSLLFDRGRTGELFF TGCGCCAGCAGCTTGCTGTTCGACAGGGGGCGCACCGGGGAGCTGTTTTTT TRBV5-1 TRBD1 . TRBJ2-2
CASSTDRGRSSPLHF TGTGCCAGCAGTACTGACAGGGGAAGGAGTTCACCCCTCCACTTT TRBV2 TRBD1 . TRBJ1-6
CASSKRDRGDEQYF TGTGCCAGCAGCAAACGGGACAGGGGGGACGAGCAGTACTTC TRBV21-1 . once TRBJ2-7
CASSERGIQPQHF TGTGCCAGCAGTGAAAGGGGGATCCAGCCCCAGCATTTT TRBV6-1 . . TRBJ1-5
CAIGQGRGETQYF TGTGCCATCGGACAGGGGCGCGGGGAGACCCAGTACTTC TRBV25-1 TRBD1 . TRBJ2-5
CASSPAFSAGGFNSGNTIYF TGTGCCAGCAGCCCGGCTTTTTCGGCAGGGGGCTTCAACTCTGGAAACACCATATATTTT TRBV5-5 TRBD1 . TRBJ1-3
CASSSGTGVNQPQHF TGTGCCAGCAGTTCCGGGACAGGCGTCAATCAGCCCCAGCATTTT TRBV7-2 TRBD1 . TRBJ1-5
CASSLVAVEQFF TGTGCCAGCAGCTTAGTGGCGGTTGAGCAGTTCTTC TRBV13 . few TRBJ2-1
CASSAGFDTEAFF TGTGCCAGCAGTGCAGGGTTTGACACTGAAGCTTTCTTT TRBV6-1 . . TRBJ1-1
CASSAWDSWYEQYF TGTGCCAGCAGCGCCTGGGACAGCTGGTACGAGCAGTACTTC TRBV7-6 TRBD1 . TRBJ2-7
CASSFGRQGAFTEAFF TGTGCCAGCAGCTTTGGTAGACAGGGGGCGTTCACTGAAGCTTTCTTT TRBV5-4 TRBD1 . TRBJ1-1
CASSSGTLGSETQYF TGCGCCAGCAGCTCCGGGACTCTGGGCTCGGAGACCCAGTACTTC TRBV5-1 . . TRBJ2-5
CASSLAGAYGAQYF TGTGCCAGCAGCTTAGCGGGGGCCTATGGGGCCCAGTACTTC TRBV7-9 . few TRBJ2-5
CASRLTLRDRPEKLFF TGTGCCAGCAGGTTAACCCTCCGGGACAGACCTGAAAAACTGTTTTTT TRBV2 TRBD1 . TRBJ1-4
CAISGTGGNTYGYTF TGTGCCATCAGTGGGACAGGGGGCAACACCTATGGCTACACCTTC TRBV10-3 TRBD1 . TRBJ1-2
CASTQTGGYNEQFF TGTGCCAGCACCCAAACAGGGGGGTACAATGAGCAGTTCTTC TRBV6-1 TRBD1 . TRBJ2-1
CASRLSGFNNEQFF TGTGCCAGCAGATTGTCAGGGTTTAACAATGAGCAGTTCTTC TRBV6-5 . . TRBJ2-1
CASRSDRLYGYTF TGTGCCAGCAGATCCGACAGGCTCTATGGCTACACCTTC TRBV27 . . TRBJ1-2
CASSRAGAEETQYF TGTGCCAGCAGTCGAGCGGGGGCTGAAGAGACCCAGTACTTC TRBV25-1 TRBD2 . TRBJ2-5